Listed here are 22 T cell receptor beta chains from one sample, sequenced in a study of T cell repertoires in cytomegalovirus infection (dated by TCRdb to between 2017 and 2020). TCRdb shows the sequencer as Illumina HiSeq 1500. TCRdb's own reprocessing of the public reads used fastp at Q25 and MiXCR and kept productive beta chains. All rows with the same CDR3 protein become a single entry with the most common DNA and genes. The sample table lists about 330,000 distinct CDR3 sequences, more than 8% of them with a count of one. The ten largest clones represent 4.3% of the sample. Material: PBMCs. These receptors came from a human donor in good health (CMV status not recorded). Some clones in this sample may be carry-over from other donors' samples.

This clonotype was counted at least ten times. The CDR3 DNA follows: TGTGCCAGCAGCTCCACGAGGTACCAAGAGACCCAGTACTTC. Translated: CASSSTRYQETQYF. The genes are TRBV7-7 and TRBJ2-5, with D unclear. The CDR3 length is 14 residues. V lost 4 bases and J lost 0, with 9 bases in between. CDR1 is SSHAT and CDR2 is FNYEAQ in the germline V gene (reference sequence). The complete variable domain, with remaining parts taken from reference TRBV7-7 and TRBJ2-5, reads GAGVSQSPRYKVTKRGQDVTLRCDPISSHATLYWYQQALGQGPEFLTYFNYEAQPDKSGLPSDRFSAERPEGSISTLTIQRTEQRDSAMYRCASSSTRYQETQYFGPGTRLLVL.

The V and J genes are TRBV6-2 or TRBV6-3 and TRBJ2-7, with TRBD1 matching over 11 bases. CDR1 is MNHEY and CDR2 is SVGEGT in the germline V gene. This CDR3 spans 14 amino acids. CDR3 coding DNA: TGTGTCGCAGCGCCCGGGACAGGGGGTTACGAGCAGTACTTC. It is translated as CVAAPGTGGYEQYF.

A note on this clonotype: A single base separates this from a much larger clone, so it may be a read error. The gene calls are TRBV7-2 and TRBJ2-1; TRBD2 matches 9 bases. V lost 5 bases and J lost 2; bases outside the gene matches: 13. The CDR3 length is 18 residues. In germline, CDR1 is SGHTA, CDR2 FQGNSA. CDR3: CASSRGSGGPSPYNEQFF. CDR3 bases: TGTGCCAGCAGCCGGGGTAGCGGGGGCCCTAGCCCCTACAATGAGCAGTTCTTC.

In its sample, this clonotype was seen a few times. The CDR3 coding sequence is TGTGCCAGCAGTTACTCGGGAGACTCCTATAATTCACCCCTCCACTTT. This codes for CASSYSGDSYNSPLHF. V and J are TRBV6-2 or TRBV6-3 and TRBJ1-6; D remains unclear. Per germline, CDR1 MNHEY and CDR2 SVGEGT. The CDR3 has 16 amino acids. The V gene lost 0 bases and the J gene lost 0 bases, with 6 bases spanning the gap.

This clonotype was recorded a few times. The rearrangement uses TRBV11-2 and TRBJ1-2; D ambiguous. Germline V gene lookup returns CDR1 SGHAT and CDR2 FQNNGV. The V end was cut by 3 bases, the J end by 8 bases, with 10 bases between. This CDR3 comprises 12 residues. The CDR3 protein is CASSFLTGGYTF. The DNA for the CDR3 is TGTGCCAGCAGCTTTCTTACGGGAGGCTACACCTTC.

Regarding this clonotype: This may be a read error, as it is one base from a much larger clone. J is TRBJ1-1 and V is TRBV12-3 or TRBV12-4, with D tentatively TRBD1 (5 bases). The CDR3 consists of 15 residues. The V gene lost 7 bases and the J gene lost 8 bases, with 23 bases spanning the gap. CDR3 nucleotide sequence: TGTGCCAGCACCTCATTGATCAGGGTTGGGCTCGAAGCTTTCTTT. Its protein is CASTSLIRVGLEAFF.

The table lists this clonotype with a few counts. The V and J genes are TRBV2 and TRBJ2-3; 8 bases are shared with TRBD2. The CDR3 is 16 amino acids. With V trimmed by 7 bases and J by 6 bases, 15 bases remained unmatched. Germline loops: CDR1 SNHLY, CDR2 FYNNEI. In DNA, the CDR3 is TGTGCCAGCAAAACGTCTGTCGGGGGGGTCCACGATACGCAGTATTTT. It codes for CASKTSVGGVHDTQYF.

This clonotype has a handful of counts. This chain connects TRBV4-1 to TRBJ1-1, with 8 bases lining up with TRBD1. The ends lost 7 bases at V and 3 bases at J; junction bases unmatched: 4. The CDR3 totals 13 residues. From germline, CDR1 is MGHRA and CDR2 YSYEKL. CDR3 DNA sequence: TGCGCCAGCAACTCACAGGGGGACACTGAAGCTTTCTTT. Translating gives CASNSQGDTEAFF.

This clonotype was recorded many times. The DNA of the CDR3 is TGTGCCAGCAGTTTAGTCTCGAGAGGGTTGGATACGCAGTATTTT. It yields the protein CASSLVSRGLDTQYF. This chain joins TRBV27 and TRBJ2-3; TRBD2 might be the D (5 bases). V lost 2 bases, J lost 6 bases, and 15 bases lay in between. The CDR3 has 15 residues. Germline CDR1 reads MNHEY; CDR2 reads SMNVEV (reference sequence).

In this sample, this clonotype turned up a few times. The CDR3 region has the DNA TGTGCCAGTGGGGACAGGGGCCGGGCGGGCAATCAGCCCCAGCATTTT. Residues: CASGDRGRAGNQPQHF. The chain combines TRBV19 with TRBJ1-5; the match to TRBD1 covers 10 bases. CDR3 length: 16 residues. V trimming: 8 bases; J trimming: 2 bases; junction bases outside the gene matches: 9. Germline V gene lookup returns CDR1 LNHDA and CDR2 SQIVND (reference sequence).

This chain uses TRBV2 with TRBJ2-3; D call uncertain. Trimming left V 6 bases short and J 0 bases short, with 10 bases between. This CDR3 is built from 14 residues. Looked up from germline, CDR1 is SNHLY and CDR2 is FYNNEI. For the CDR3, the DNA is TGTGCCAGCAGGATGGGCAGTAGCACAGATACGCAGTATTTT. It specifies CASRMGSSTDTQYF.

Ten or more counts support this clonotype. The chain has TRBV7-2 and TRBJ1-2; tentative D call: TRBD1 (6 bases). This CDR3 comprises 14 residues. The V gene lost 3 bases and the J gene lost 4 bases, with 12 bases spanning the gap. CDR1 and CDR2 from the germline V gene are SGHTA and FQGNSA. As DNA, the CDR3 is TGTGCCAGCAGCTTCCCAGGGGCCCTCTATGGCTACACCTTC. As protein: CASSFPGALYGYTF.

This clonotype showed up many times. The rearrangement joins TRBV7-3 to TRBJ2-2; D might be TRBD2 (6 bases). Per germline, CDR1 SGHTA and CDR2 FQGTGA. Trimming left V 5 bases short and J 7 bases short, with 14 bases between. The CDR3 sequence is 14 residues long. The CDR3 DNA reads as TGTGCCAGCAGCCCCAGACTAGAGGGCGGGGAGCTGTTTTTT. This sequence encodes CASSPRLEGGELFF.

This clonotype was seen at least ten times. The chain recombines TRBV7-2 with TRBJ1-6, with 7 bases that match TRBD1. Germline V CDR1 and CDR2: SGHTA, FQGNSA. This CDR3 has 15 amino acids. V gave up 0 bases and J gave up 5 bases; unmatched junction bases: 1. The CDR3 region is CASSLAQGNNSPLHF. CDR3 bases: TGTGCCAGCAGCTTAGCACAGGGGAATAATTCACCCCTCCACTTT. The variable domain in full, completed from reference TRBV7-2 and TRBJ1-6, reads GAGVSQSPSNKVTEKGKDVELRCDPISGHTALYWYRQSLGQGLEFLIYFQGNSAPDKSGLPSDRFSAERTGGSVSTLTIQRTQQEDSAVYLCASSLAQGNNSPLHFGNGTRLTVT.

This clonotype turned up a few times. The chain is built from TRBV7-3 and TRBJ2-3, with 7 bases aligning to TRBD1. Germline V gene sequence: CDR1 SGHTA, CDR2 FQGTGA. The V and J ends lost 6 bases and 3 bases, in that order; junction bases with no gene match: 6. This CDR3 spans 14 amino acids. The CDR3: CASRRQGRTDTQYF. DNA for the CDR3: TGTGCCAGCAGGAGACAGGGACGGACAGATACGCAGTATTTT.

The CDR3 sequence: CASSMERWAAFF. CDR3 sequence (DNA): TGTGCCAGTAGTATGGAGAGATGGGCAGCTTTCTTT. The gene calls are TRBV19 and TRBJ1-1; D call uncertain. The CDR3 is 12 residues long. Trimming removed 3 bases from V and 10 bases from J, with 12 bases in between. Germline V gene data show CDR1 as LNHDA and CDR2 as SQIVND (reference sequence). Full variable domain (outside the CDR3, taken from reference TRBV19 and TRBJ1-1): DGGITQSPKYLFRKEGQNVTLSCEQNLNHDAMYWYRQDPGQGLRLIYYSQIVNDFQKGDIAEGYSVSREKKESFPLTVTSAQKNPTAFYLCASSMERWAAFFGQGTRLTVV.

V usage is TRBV2 and J usage is TRBJ2-7, with a tentative D call TRBD1 (6 bases). The CDR3 length is 14 residues. Trimming pared 9 bases from V and 0 bases from J, leaving 15 bases between. Germline CDR1 reads SNHLY; CDR2 reads FYNNEI. CDR3 DNA: TGTGCCAGAACAGGGTTCTCCAGCTCCTACGAGCAGTACTTC. Its protein product is CARTGFSSSYEQYF.

V gene TRBV24-1 combines with J gene TRBJ2-1; 9 bases are shared with TRBD1. J was trimmed by 0 bases and V by 4 bases; bases with no gene match: 3. Germline V CDR1 and CDR2: KGHDR, SFDVKD. CDR3 length: 16 residues. The CDR3 DNA reads as TGTGCCACCAGTGACCGGACAGGGGTCTCCTACAATGAGCAGTTCTTC. As protein: CATSDRTGVSYNEQFF.

The chain combines TRBV7-2 with TRBJ2-1; the match to TRBD2 covers 10 bases. Germline V gene lookup returns CDR1 SGHTA and CDR2 FQGNSA. The CDR3 covers 15 residues. J was trimmed by 4 bases and V by 7 bases; bases with no gene match: 7. This CDR3 is CASTPRTSGYNEQFF. The CDR3 DNA sequence: TGTGCCAGCACCCCCAGGACTAGCGGTTACAATGAGCAGTTCTTC.

Only a few counts were recorded for this clonotype. The chain couples TRBV14 to TRBJ2-7, with a weak D call TRBD1 (6 bases). Trimming left V 5 bases short and J 1 base short, with 15 bases between. Per germline, CDR1 SGHDN and CDR2 FVKESK. CDR3 length equals 15 residues. CDR3 coding DNA: TGTGCCAGCAGCATCCGGGACAAACTTTCCTACGAGCAGTACTTC. Its translation is CASSIRDKLSYEQYF. The whole variable domain, filled in from reference TRBV14 and TRBJ2-7, reads EAGVTQFPSHSVIEKGQTVTLRCDPISGHDNLYWYRRVMGKEIKFLLHFVKESKQDESGMPNNRFLAERTGGTYSTLKVQPAELEDSGVYFCASSIRDKLSYEQYFGPGTRLTVT.

Many counts were recorded for this clonotype. The V gene is TRBV11-2, the J gene TRBJ2-7, with 7 bases lining up with TRBD1. Germline V gene lookup returns CDR1 SGHAT and CDR2 FQNNGV. V lost 9 bases to trimming and J lost 3 bases; unmatched junction nucleotides: 11. The CDR3 spans 14 residues. The CDR3, as DNA: TGTGCCAGTAGCCCGGACAGGTCCTACTACGAGCAGTACTTC. Its protein product is CASSPDRSYYEQYF.

At least ten counts were recorded for this clonotype. The chain recombines TRBV28 with TRBJ1-2, with 7 positions matching TRBD1. Germline V gene sequence: CDR1 MDHEN, CDR2 SYDVKM. Losses at the gene ends were 6 bases for V and 0 bases for J; bases not matched to a gene: 10. This CDR3 comprises 16 residues. The CDR3 sequence: CASSGPRQGANYGYTF. CDR3 sequence (DNA): TGTGCCAGCAGCGGCCCGAGACAGGGAGCTAACTATGGCTACACCTTC.